These T cell receptor beta chains were read from a single sample in a study of blood T cells in healthy people across ages. TCRdb analysed the 5' RACE reads with MiXCR anew, one entry per CDR3 protein. The data hold about 1.5 million distinct CDR3 sequences, with roughly two fifths observed a single time. Source material: blood. The origin of the receptors is a woman under 30 in good health. CDR3s include the opening cysteine and the closing phenylalanine or tryptophan. D genes are given only for firm matches. Rows may omit the clone size; those that give it use once, few, many or a size class.

j_call,d_call,clone_size,v_call,cdr3_aa,cdr3_nt
TRBJ2-1,-,few,TRBV11-2,CASSHRLHNEQFF,TGTGCCAGCAGCCACAGGCTCCACAATGAGCAGTTCTTC
TRBJ2-5,-,once,TRBV10-3,CAISEGGGAQETQYF,TGTGCCATCAGTGAGGGCGGTGGGGCCCAAGAGACCCAGTACTTC
TRBJ1-2,-,-,TRBV5-5,CASSLAETVQAGYTF,TGTGCCAGCAGCTTGGCCGAAACAGTCCAGGCTGGCTACACCTTC
TRBJ2-3,-,few,TRBV6-2/TRBV6-3,CASSTAQRTDTQYF,TGTGCCAGCAGTACCGCTCAACGCACAGATACGCAGTATTTT
TRBJ2-7,-,few,TRBV29-1,CSVAQRASYEQYF,TGCAGCGTCGCCCAGCGGGCCTCCTACGAGCAGTACTTC
TRBJ2-7,TRBD2,few,TRBV20-1,CSAGRGSYNEQYF,TGCAGTGCTGGGCGGGGGTCCTACAATGAGCAGTACTTC
TRBJ1-1,TRBD1,-,TRBV7-2,CASSSPTGTSTEAFF,TGTGCCAGCAGCTCGCCGACAGGGACGAGCACTGAAGCTTTCTTT
TRBJ2-6,-,-,TRBV4-2,CASTGSEESGANVLTF,TGTGCCAGCACCGGCAGTGAGGAATCTGGGGCCAACGTCCTGACTTTC
TRBJ1-2,-,-,TRBV7-2,CASSSRKTNYGYTF,TGTGCCAGCAGCTCACGCAAGACTAACTATGGCTACACCTTC
TRBJ1-2,-,-,TRBV29-1,CSVERNNYGYTF,TGCAGCGTTGAACGGAATAACTATGGCTACACCTTC
TRBJ1-6,-,once,TRBV20-1,CSARIVAGFDSPLHF,TGCAGTGCGCGAATTGTGGCTGGTTTTGATTCACCCCTCCACTTT
TRBJ1-2,TRBD1,-,TRBV6-5,CASSFTGGVNYGYTF,TGTGCCAGCAGTTTCACAGGGGGAGTTAACTATGGCTACACCTTC
TRBJ2-1,TRBD2,-,TRBV2,CASSGSGRYNEQFF,TGTGCCAGCAGTGGTAGCGGGAGGTACAATGAGCAGTTCTTC
TRBJ2-1,TRBD2,-,TRBV4-3,CASSQDMTSGNEQFF,TGCGCCAGCAGCCAAGATATGACTAGCGGTAATGAGCAGTTCTTC
TRBJ2-1,-,few,TRBV10-3,CAISDGVSYNEQFF,TGTGCCATCAGTGATGGGGTTTCCTACAATGAGCAGTTCTTC
TRBJ2-2,-,-,TRBV4-3,CASSHTGSLNTGELFF,TGCGCCAGCAGCCATACCGGGAGCTTGAACACCGGGGAGCTGTTTTTT
TRBJ1-4,-,-,TRBV4-3,CASSQSVHSNEKLFF,TGCGCCAGCAGCCAGAGCGTCCATTCTAATGAAAAACTGTTTTTT
TRBJ2-1,-,-,TRBV20-1,CSAPRPRPRGYNEQFF,TGCAGTGCTCCTAGGCCCCGCCCAAGAGGGTACAATGAGCAGTTCTTC